What follows are 14 T cell receptor beta chains derived from one specimen sequenced in a study of technical replicates of blood from a few donors. The table came from immunoSEQ multiplex PCR; TCRdb's copy has only in-frame clones and leaves some out. Of roughly 50,000 clones listed, 93% are singletons. Sequenced sample: PBMCs. These receptors were obtained from a human donor in good health. Some clones in this sample may be carry-over from other donors' samples.

The chain is built from TRBV4-3 and TRBJ1-5, with 7 nucleotides matching TRBD1. The V gene end was trimmed by 0 bases and the J gene end by 4 bases; junction bases not matched to a gene: 6. Per germline, CDR1 LGHNA and CDR2 YSLEER. This CDR3 contains 16 residues. CDR3 protein: CASSQEWPRGNQPQHF. CDR3 sequence (DNA): TGCGCCAGCAGCCAAGAATGGCCCAGGGGGAATCAGCCCCAGCATTTT.

This clone has more than one count but fewer than ten. This chain joins TRBV27 and TRBJ1-5; maybe TRBD1 (6 bases). V was shortened by 5 bases and J by 3 bases, with 11 bases between the two germline ends. In germline, CDR1 is MNHEY, CDR2 SMNVEV (reference sequence). This CDR3 has 14 residues. The CDR3: CASSITGPNQPQHF. The CDR3 nucleotides read TGTGCCAGCAGTATTACAGGGCCCAATCAGCCCCAGCATTTT.

The rearrangement links TRBV19 to TRBJ1-2, with 7 bases lining up with TRBD1. V trimming: 2 bases; J trimming: 4 bases; junction bases outside the gene matches: 4. Germline-derived CDR1 and CDR2 are LNHDA and SQIVND (reference sequence). The CDR3 runs to 14 residues. The DNA for the CDR3 is TGTGCCAGTAGTATAACAGGGGTGGCCTATGGCTACACCTTC. It codes for CASSITGVAYGYTF.

V usage is TRBV10-3 and J usage is TRBJ2-5, with TRBD1 identical over 8 bases. The germline V gene has CDR1 ENHRY and CDR2 SYGVKD. This CDR3 region has 13 residues. V gave up 10 bases and J gave up 3 bases; unmatched junction bases: 7. This CDR3 is CATRGQGKETQYF. The DNA for the CDR3 is TGTGCCACCAGAGGACAGGGAAAAGAGACCCAGTACTTC.

Only one count was recorded for this clone. This chain links TRBV4-2 with TRBJ2-1; 9 positions match TRBD2. The CDR3 runs 20 residues. Germline CDR1 reads LGHNA; CDR2 reads YNFKEQ. Losses at the gene ends were 1 base for V and 2 bases for J; bases not matched to a gene: 15. The DNA of the CDR3 is TGTGCCAGCAGCCAAGGGGAGGGGCTAGCGGGGACCCTGGCCTACAATGAGCAGTTCTTC. This translates into CASSQGEGLAGTLAYNEQFF.

The gene calls are TRBV7-2 and TRBJ2-7, with 8 bases matching TRBD2. This CDR3 spans 15 amino acids. Trimming removed 6 bases from V and 3 bases from J; junction bases left unmatched: 10. Germline V gene data show CDR1 as SGHTA and CDR2 as FQGNSA. CDR3 sequence (DNA): TGTGCCAGCAGAACGGAAAGCAGCGGGAGCTACGAGCAGTACTTC. Residues: CASRTESSGSYEQYF.

CDR3 sequence reads: CAWRAGVEDTQYF. Written as DNA, the CDR3 is TGTGCCTGGAGGGCGGGAGTGGAAGATACGCAGTATTTT. V gene TRBV30 combines with J gene TRBJ2-3; 7 bases map to TRBD2. Germline CDR1 reads GTSNPN; CDR2 reads SVGIG (reference sequence). With 3 bases clipped from V and 5 bases from J, the junction kept 5 bases outside the gene matches. The CDR3 covers 13 residues.

V is TRBV5-1 and J is TRBJ1-1; possibly TRBD1 for D (6 bases). Germline CDR1 SGHRS, CDR2 YFSETQ. The CDR3 has 17 amino acids. Trimming removed 3 bases at V and 4 bases at J, with 22 bases between. The CDR3 DNA follows: TGCGCCAGCAGCTATACGCCGGTGACCAGGGGCGGCACTGAAGCTTTCTTT. The encoded protein is CASSYTPVTRGGTEAFF.

The chain employs TRBV6-1 and TRBJ2-7; 8 positions match TRBD1. CDR3 length: 14 amino acids. Per the germline V gene, CDR1 is MNHNS and CDR2 is SASEGT. With 10 bases clipped from V and 0 bases from J, the junction kept 8 bases outside the gene matches. In nucleotides, the CDR3 is TGTGCCATCCCCCGACAGGGGTACTCCTACGAGCAGTACTTC. Translating it yields CAIPRQGYSYEQYF.

The chain is built from TRBV19 and TRBJ2-1, with TRBD2 identical over 15 bases. Unmatched junction bases numbered 16, after V lost 6 bases and J lost 7 bases. Germline CDR1 and CDR2: LNHDA and SQIVND (reference sequence). The CDR3 contains 19 residues. CDR3 DNA: TGTGCCAGTAGCCCACCACCGGGACTAGCGGGAGGTACGGGAAATGAGCAGTTCTTC. Its protein is CASSPPPGLAGGTGNEQFF.

The V call is TRBV29-1, the J call TRBJ2-2; D unclear. The germline gives CDR1 SQVTM, CDR2 ANQGSEA. Trimming removed 7 bases at V and 3 bases at J, with 6 bases between. The CDR3 spans 11 residues. The CDR3 DNA reads TGCAGCGCTGCAGACACCGGGGAGCTGTTTTTT. It codes for CSAADTGELFF.

The rearrangement joins TRBV11-2 to TRBJ1-2; D is undetermined. Per the germline V gene, CDR1 is SGHAT and CDR2 is FQNNGV. The CDR3 has 13 amino acids. Trimming shortened V by 0 bases and J by 4 bases, and 6 bases separated the two germline ends. As DNA, the CDR3 is TGTGCCAGCAGCTTAGATCGCAGCTATGGCTACACCTTC. It codes for CASSLDRSYGYTF.

This rearrangement joins TRBV27 to TRBJ1-1; D possibly corresponds to TRBD1 (6 bases). The CDR3 totals 15 residues. Germline loops: CDR1 MNHEY, CDR2 SMNVEV (reference sequence). V was pared by 5 bases and J by 3 bases, with 16 bases between. The DNA for the CDR3 is TGTGCCAGCAGTCTCAGTGGGGGGGCACACACTGAAGCTTTCTTT. This gives the protein CASSLSGGAHTEAFF.

The CDR3 region is CASTLTSGQHNEKLFF. In DNA, the CDR3 is TGTGCCAGCACCCTAACTTCGGGACAGCATAATGAAAAACTGTTTTTT. The genes are TRBV5-8 and TRBJ1-4, with TRBD1 identical over 7 bases. The V gene end was trimmed by 6 bases and the J gene end by 4 bases; junction bases not matched to a gene: 12. The CDR3 spans 16 residues. Germline V gene data show CDR1 as SGHTS and CDR2 as YDEGEE.